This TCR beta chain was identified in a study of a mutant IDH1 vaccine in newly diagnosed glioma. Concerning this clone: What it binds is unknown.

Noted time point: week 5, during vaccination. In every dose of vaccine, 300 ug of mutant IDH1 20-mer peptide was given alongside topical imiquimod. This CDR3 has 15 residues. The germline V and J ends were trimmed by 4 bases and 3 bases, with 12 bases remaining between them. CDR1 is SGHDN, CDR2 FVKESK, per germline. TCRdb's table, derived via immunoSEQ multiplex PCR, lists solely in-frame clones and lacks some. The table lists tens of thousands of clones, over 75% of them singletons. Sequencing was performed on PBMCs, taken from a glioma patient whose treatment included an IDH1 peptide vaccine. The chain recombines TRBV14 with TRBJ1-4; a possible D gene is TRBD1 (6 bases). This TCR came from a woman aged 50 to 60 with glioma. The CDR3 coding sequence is TGTGCCAGCAGCCCACTTGGGGGGCCTAATGAAAAACTGTTTTTT. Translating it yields CASSPLGGPNEKLFF.